This record covers a single T cell receptor beta chain. The data were obtained in a study of OX40 agonist ivuxolimab in advanced cancers. The CDR3 loop spans 14 amino acids. Trimming took off 5 bases at V and 5 bases at J, with 16 bases between the two ends. The germline gives CDR1 MNHEY, CDR2 SMNVEV (reference sequence). The repertoire was sequenced with immunoSEQ multiplex PCR; TCRdb's copy has only in-frame clones and lacks some. The sample lists 27,000 or so clones; about four fifths were seen once. The source material was CD4+ or CD8+ T cells sorted from blood, sampled in a trial of the OX40 agonist ivuxolimab. The chain links TRBV27 to TRBJ2-7; D perhaps matches TRBD1 (6 bases). This clonotype originated in an adult with an advanced solid tumor such as melanoma, head and neck, liver or kidney cancer. The CDR3: CASSGKGVIDEQYF. CDR3 DNA sequence: TGTGCCAGCAGTGGGAAGGGGGTGATTGACGAGCAGTACTTC.